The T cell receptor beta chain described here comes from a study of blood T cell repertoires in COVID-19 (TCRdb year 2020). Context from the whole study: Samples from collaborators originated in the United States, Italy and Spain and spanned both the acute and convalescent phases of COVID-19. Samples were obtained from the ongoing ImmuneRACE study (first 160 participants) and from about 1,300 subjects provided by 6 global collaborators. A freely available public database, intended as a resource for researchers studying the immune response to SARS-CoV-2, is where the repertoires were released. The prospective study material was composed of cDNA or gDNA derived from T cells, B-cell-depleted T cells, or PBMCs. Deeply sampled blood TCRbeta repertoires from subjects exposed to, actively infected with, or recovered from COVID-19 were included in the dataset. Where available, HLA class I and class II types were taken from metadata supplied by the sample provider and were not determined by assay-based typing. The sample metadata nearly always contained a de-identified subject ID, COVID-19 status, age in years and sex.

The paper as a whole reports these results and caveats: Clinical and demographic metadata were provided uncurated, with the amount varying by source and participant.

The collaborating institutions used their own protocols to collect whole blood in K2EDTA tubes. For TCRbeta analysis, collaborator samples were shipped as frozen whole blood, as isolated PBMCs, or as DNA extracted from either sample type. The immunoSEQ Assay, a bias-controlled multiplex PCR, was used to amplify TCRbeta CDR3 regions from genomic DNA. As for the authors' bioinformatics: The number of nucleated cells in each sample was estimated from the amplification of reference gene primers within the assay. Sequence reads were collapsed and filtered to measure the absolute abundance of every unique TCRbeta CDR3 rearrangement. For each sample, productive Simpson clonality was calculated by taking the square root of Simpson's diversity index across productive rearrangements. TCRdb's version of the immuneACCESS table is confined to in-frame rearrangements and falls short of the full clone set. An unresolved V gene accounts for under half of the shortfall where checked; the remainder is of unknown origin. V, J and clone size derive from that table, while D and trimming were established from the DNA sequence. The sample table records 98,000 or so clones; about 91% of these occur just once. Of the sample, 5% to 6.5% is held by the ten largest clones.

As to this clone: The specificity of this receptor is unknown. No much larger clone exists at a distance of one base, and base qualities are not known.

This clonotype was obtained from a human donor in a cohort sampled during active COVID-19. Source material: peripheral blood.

The DNA sequence is as follows: TGTGCCAGCGGAGGGGTGAACACTGAAGCTTTCTTT. Translated, this gives CASGGVNTEAFF. The V gene is TRBV5-4 and the J gene is TRBJ1-1, with TRBD1 perhaps the D gene, on 5 matching bases. The CDR3, cysteine through phenylalanine, is 12 amino acids long. The CDR3 DNA has 36 bases and is translated from base 1. Sequences SGHNT (CDR1) and YYREEE (CDR2) are obtained from the germline V gene (reference sequence). A distance of 7 bases separates the germline ends of V and J, which lose 7 bases and 0 bases respectively.